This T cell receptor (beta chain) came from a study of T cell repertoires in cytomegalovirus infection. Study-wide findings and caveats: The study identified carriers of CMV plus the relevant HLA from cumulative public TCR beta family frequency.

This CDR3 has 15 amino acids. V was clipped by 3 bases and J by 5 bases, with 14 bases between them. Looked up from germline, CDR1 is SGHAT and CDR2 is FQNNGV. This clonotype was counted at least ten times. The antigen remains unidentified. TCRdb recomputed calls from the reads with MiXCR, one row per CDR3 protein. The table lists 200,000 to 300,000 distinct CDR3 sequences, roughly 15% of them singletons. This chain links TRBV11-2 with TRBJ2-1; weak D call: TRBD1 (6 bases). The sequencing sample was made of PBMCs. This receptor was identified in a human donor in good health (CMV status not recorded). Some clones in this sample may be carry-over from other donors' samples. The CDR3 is CASSFEQGPNNEQFF. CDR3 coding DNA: TGTGCCAGCAGCTTCGAACAGGGACCGAACAATGAGCAGTTCTTC.